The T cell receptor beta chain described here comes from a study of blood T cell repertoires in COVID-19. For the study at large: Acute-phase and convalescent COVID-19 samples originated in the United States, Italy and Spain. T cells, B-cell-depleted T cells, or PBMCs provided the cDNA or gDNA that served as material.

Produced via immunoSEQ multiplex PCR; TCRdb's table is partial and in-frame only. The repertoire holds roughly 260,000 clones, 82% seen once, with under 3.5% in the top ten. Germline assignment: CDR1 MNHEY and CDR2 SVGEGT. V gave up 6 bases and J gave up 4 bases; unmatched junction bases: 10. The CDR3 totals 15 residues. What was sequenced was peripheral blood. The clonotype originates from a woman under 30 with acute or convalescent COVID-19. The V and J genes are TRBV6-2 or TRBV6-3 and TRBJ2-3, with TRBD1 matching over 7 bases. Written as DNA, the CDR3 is TGTGCCAGCAGCCAAATAGACAGGGATGCAGATACGCAGTATTTT. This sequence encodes CASSQIDRDADTQYF.